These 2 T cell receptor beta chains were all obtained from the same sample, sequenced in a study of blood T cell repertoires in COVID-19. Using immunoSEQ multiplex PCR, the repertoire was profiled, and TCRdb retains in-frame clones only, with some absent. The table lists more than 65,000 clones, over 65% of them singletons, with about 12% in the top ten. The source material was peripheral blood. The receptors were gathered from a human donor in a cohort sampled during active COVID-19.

CDR3 amino acids: CASRDTGNNQPQHF. The DNA of the CDR3 is TGTGCCAGTAGGGACACAGGGAACAATCAGCCCCAGCATTTT. The V and J genes are TRBV19 and TRBJ1-5; the D gene is possibly TRBD1 (6 bases). Germline assignment: CDR1 LNHDA and CDR2 SQIVND (reference sequence). With 6 bases removed from V and 3 bases from J, the gap between germline ends came to 12 bases. The CDR3 length is 14 residues. Full variable domain (rest looked up from reference TRBV19 and TRBJ1-5): DGGITQSPKYLFRKEGQNVTLSCEQNLNHDAMYWYRQDPGQGLRLIYYSQIVNDFQKGDIAEGYSVSREKKESFPLTVTSAQKNPTAFYLCASRDTGNNQPQHFGDGTRLSIL.

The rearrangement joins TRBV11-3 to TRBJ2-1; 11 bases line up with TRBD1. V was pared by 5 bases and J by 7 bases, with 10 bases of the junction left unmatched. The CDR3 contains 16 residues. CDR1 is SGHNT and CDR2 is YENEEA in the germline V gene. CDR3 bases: TGTGCCAGCAGCCCCTTTGGGGGGACAGGGGGGAATGAGCAGTTCTTC. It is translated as CASSPFGGTGGNEQFF.